This TCR beta chain derives from a study of metastatic and nonmetastatic thyroid tumors. Study at large: From malignant and benign thyroid patients, repertoires in blood and in tumor or nodule tissue were compared.

Ahead of thyroid surgery, no patient had received treatment of any kind. The authors' processing: CDR3 differences across clinicopathological groups were used to build a distant-metastasis classifier for papillary thyroid cancer. TCRdb re-called the PCR reads through MiXCR. The V and J calls were not made by the authors but by TCRdb's processing. The table has around 15,000 clones, about 20% seen once; the top ten hold roughly 14%. Study-wide findings and caveats: Reportedly, malignant thyroid tumors had significantly higher TCR beta diversity than benign nodules, in blood and tumor.

This clone showed up many times. Its target is unknown. The germline CDR1 and CDR2 sequences are SGHKS and YYEKEE (reference sequence). V was shortened by 4 bases and J by 1 base, with 8 bases between the two germline ends. CDR3 length: 13 amino acids. This clonotype originated in a female donor with papillary thyroid cancer or a benign thyroid nodule (not recorded which). Some clones in this sample may be carry-over from other donors' samples. The specimen sequenced was blood. The rearrangement joins TRBV5-5 to TRBJ1-1; D is unresolved. CDR3 in amino acids: CASSPGPNTEAFF. CDR3 DNA sequence: TGTGCCAGCAGCCCAGGTCCGAACACTGAAGCTTTCTTT.